This entry is about one T cell receptor (beta chain). The data stem from a study of CD8+ T cells in alopecia areata. This CDR3 spans 14 amino acids. Between the trimmed V and J ends, which lost 1 base and 5 bases, there was a span of 6 bases. Germline assignment: CDR1 SEHNR and CDR2 FQNEAQ (reference sequence). The treatment: oral pan-JAK inhibitor, 5-10 mg twice daily. It was cDNA, reverse transcribed from extracted RNA, that served as the sequencing template. Using immunoSEQ multiplex PCR, the repertoire was profiled, and TCRdb retains in-frame clones only, with some absent. This table has 200,000 to 250,000 clones, roughly two fifths appearing once.

This chain links TRBV7-9 with TRBJ1-6; D call uncertain. The TCR sequence derives from a human donor with alopecia areata. Sequencing used CD4+ T cells sorted from blood, obtained between weeks 30 and 35, from a patient treated with tofacitinib. The CDR3 reads CASSLVQNNSPLHF. The CDR3 DNA reads as TGTGCCAGCAGCTTAGTACAGAATAATTCACCCCTCCACTTT.